These T cell receptor beta chains were read from a single sample in a study of memory CD4+ T cells and cytomegalovirus serostatus. Sequencing used immunoSEQ multiplex PCR; TCRdb keeps in-frame clones, though not all of them. This sample has 35,000 to 40,000 clones, with 79% found just once. The material sequenced was memory CD4+ T cells from blood. These receptors were collected from an adult in good health and CMV-seropositive. Both conserved end residues are part of each CDR3. The D gene is left open where the match is weak.

v_call,d_call,cdr3_aa
TRBV7-3,NA,CASSLRGDSGNTIYF
TRBV19,NA,CASSKGETGGQPQHF
TRBV5-6,TRBD1,CASSLWRGREAFF
TRBV5-4,NA,CASSSDTNTEAFF
TRBV4-2,NA,CASSQDTSQLNSPLHF
TRBV27,TRBD1,CASHGAGTGEETQYF
TRBV29-1,TRBD1,CSVSGQGDYEQYF
TRBV20-1,NA,CSAQRSYGYTF
TRBV9,NA,CASSSTGVGELFF
TRBV4-2,TRBD1,CASSQTVPGQGFGNTIYF
TRBV5-1,NA,CASSADMMNTEAFF
TRBV7-9,NA,CASSLVRTRNYGYTF
TRBV2,NA,CASSGGQPQHF
TRBV15,TRBD2,CATSRFGLAGGRSTQYF
TRBV29-1,NA,CSVIAPYSYEQYF
TRBV9,NA,CASSVLLGNGYTF